The 20 T cell receptor beta chains reported below all come from one sample, sequenced in a study of shared clonotypes between healthy human individuals. The repertoire was sequenced with immunoSEQ multiplex PCR; TCRdb's copy has only in-frame clones and lacks some. The table records about a million clones, 70% to 80% of them present only once. Sequencing was carried out using memory CD4+ T cells sorted from blood. Noted subset: CD45RA-negative fraction. These receptors all stem from a man aged 18 to 35 in good health.

The chain employs TRBV18 and TRBJ1-4; D gene uncertain. Trimming cost V 2 bases and J 6 bases, with 7 bases left between them. The germline V gene has CDR1 KGHSH and CDR2 LQKENI. There are 13 residues in the CDR3. Written as DNA, the CDR3 is TGTGCCAGCTCACCAAACCGGGATGAAAAACTGTTTTTT. It yields the protein CASSPNRDEKLFF.

The table lists this clone with many counts. The chain recombines TRBV27 with TRBJ1-3; D remains unclear. Germline assignment: CDR1 MNHEY and CDR2 SMNVEV (reference sequence). This CDR3 contains 16 residues. V gave up 5 bases and J gave up 0 bases, with 14 bases separating them. CDR3 in amino acids: CASSQRPPYSGNTIYF. The CDR3 DNA sequence: TGTGCCAGCAGTCAAAGACCGCCCTACTCTGGAAACACCATATATTTT.

This clone was picked up a small number of times. In nucleotides, the CDR3 is TGTGCCAGTAGGGGACAGGGAGGACGCGAGACCCAGTACTTC. Amino acids: CASRGQGGRETQYF. The chain links TRBV19 to TRBJ2-5; 9 bases line up with TRBD1. Germline V CDR1 and CDR2: LNHDA, SQIVND (reference sequence). The CDR3 runs to 14 residues. After removal of 6 bases from V and 5 bases from J, the junction contained 7 bases not matched to a gene.

The chain has TRBV5-1 and TRBJ1-5; D is uncertain. V gave up 4 bases and J gave up 1 base, with 15 bases separating them. This CDR3 spans 16 amino acids. The germline V gene encodes CDR1 SGHRS and CDR2 YFSETQ. In DNA form, the CDR3 reads TGCGCCAGCAGCCCCGGAGAACTCGGGAGCAATCAGCCCCAGCATTTT. As protein: CASSPGELGSNQPQHF. Combining the CDR3 with reference TRBV5-1 and TRBJ1-5 gives the whole variable domain KAGVTQTPRYLIKTRGQQVTLSCSPISGHRSVSWYQQTPGQGLQFLFEYFSETQRNKGNFPGRFSGRQFSNSRSEMNVSTLELGDSALYLCASSPGELGSNQPQHFGDGTRLSIL.

V and J are TRBV2 and TRBJ2-2, with D maybe TRBD1 (6 bases). Trimming removed 0 bases at V and 6 bases at J, with 11 bases between. Germline CDR1 and CDR2: SNHLY and FYNNEI. The CDR3 spans 15 residues. This CDR3 is CASSEAPSGAGELFF. CDR3 DNA: TGTGCCAGCAGTGAAGCGCCCTCAGGGGCCGGGGAGCTGTTTTTT. Using reference TRBV2 and TRBJ2-2 for the parts outside the CDR3, the full variable domain is EPEVTQTPSHQVTQMGQEVILRCVPISNHLYFYWYRQILGQKVEFLVSFYNNEISEKSEIFDDQFSVERPDGSNFTLKIRSTKLEDSAMYFCASSEAPSGAGELFFGEGSRLTVL.

DNA for the CDR3: TGTGCCAGCAGCTCCACAGGGCCCCAAGAGACCCAGTACTTC. Amino acids: CASSSTGPQETQYF. This sequence joins TRBV5-6 and TRBJ2-5; weak D call: TRBD1 (6 bases). The V end was cut by 3 bases, the J end by 1 base, with 10 bases between. CDR3 size: 14 residues. The germline V gene has CDR1 SGHDT and CDR2 YYEEEE.

V usage is TRBV6-6 and J usage is TRBJ2-7, with TRBD2 as a possible D gene (6 bases). Germline values: CDR1 MNHNY, CDR2 SVGAGI (reference sequence). V was cut by 7 bases and J by 0 bases, with 16 bases left in between. The CDR3 has 15 amino acids. The CDR3 nucleotides are TGTGCCAGCACCGCCGGGACTCGAAGCTCCTACGAGCAGTACTTC. It codes for CASTAGTRSSYEQYF.

This clone was found a few times. V is TRBV14 and J is TRBJ1-4; 7 bases are a match to TRBD1. The CDR3 is 13 residues long. Looked up from germline, CDR1 is SGHDN and CDR2 is FVKESK. Trimming cost V 4 bases and J 10 bases; bases outside gene matches: 6. DNA for the CDR3: TGTGCCAGCAGCCCAGTACGACAGGGAAAACTGTTTTTT. Translated: CASSPVRQGKLFF.

This clone has only a few counts. V gene TRBV2 combines with J gene TRBJ2-3; D not resolved. V was trimmed by 0 bases and J by 4 bases, leaving 8 bases between them. This CDR3 is built from 14 residues. In germline, CDR1 is SNHLY, CDR2 FYNNEI. The CDR3 region is CASSEARPPDTQYF. In nucleotides, the CDR3 is TGTGCCAGCAGTGAAGCAAGACCGCCAGATACGCAGTATTTT.

J is TRBJ1-2 and V is TRBV2, with D unclear. Trimming left V 6 bases short and J 4 bases short, with 12 bases between. CDR1 is SNHLY, CDR2 FYNNEI, per germline. The CDR3 length is 13 residues. CDR3 protein: CASSPARPYGYTF. The CDR3 bases are TGTGCCAGCAGCCCCGCCAGACCCTATGGCTACACCTTC.

This clone has just a few counts. The V gene is TRBV6-5, the J gene TRBJ1-3; D is unclear. V was clipped by 7 bases and J by 1 base, with 5 bases between them. This CDR3 contains 12 residues. The germline V gene encodes CDR1 MNHEY and CDR2 SVGAGI. The CDR3 sequence is CASTASGNTIYF. CDR3 coding DNA: TGTGCCAGCACCGCGTCTGGAAACACCATATATTTT.

This clone occurred a few times. The chain employs TRBV19 and TRBJ1-5, with 8 positions matching TRBD1. Germline V gene data show CDR1 as LNHDA and CDR2 as SQIVND (reference sequence). The CDR3 runs 14 residues. V gave up 6 bases and J gave up 7 bases; unmatched junction bases: 8. This chain's CDR3 is CASSGTGFGQPQHF. CDR3 in DNA: TGTGCCAGTAGCGGGACAGGATTCGGACAGCCCCAGCATTTT. Combining the CDR3 with reference TRBV19 and TRBJ1-5 gives the whole variable domain DGGITQSPKYLFRKEGQNVTLSCEQNLNHDAMYWYRQDPGQGLRLIYYSQIVNDFQKGDIAEGYSVSREKKESFPLTVTSAQKNPTAFYLCASSGTGFGQPQHFGDGTRLSIL.

The V and J genes are TRBV7-2 and TRBJ1-6; possibly TRBD1 for D (5 bases). The germline V gene encodes CDR1 SGHTA and CDR2 FQGNSA. The ends were cut back, 5 bases at V and 3 bases at J, with 11 bases in the middle. CDR3 length: 15 amino acids. CDR3 region: CASSRDGFYNSPLHF. The DNA for the CDR3 is TGTGCCAGCAGCCGGGACGGTTTCTATAATTCACCCCTCCACTTT.

V is TRBV6-5 and J is TRBJ2-5; D is undetermined. Germline V lookup: CDR1 MNHEY, CDR2 SVGAGI. The CDR3 loop spans 12 amino acids. The V end lost 6 bases, the J end lost 5 bases, and 10 bases lay between the germline ends. CDR3 amino acids: CASSQPPETQYF. CDR3 DNA: TGTGCCAGCAGCCAACCCCCCGAGACCCAGTACTTC.

The rearrangement joins TRBV5-3 to TRBJ2-1, with TRBD1 identical over 8 bases. TRBV5-3 qualifies as an ORF whose function is uncertain. After removal of 1 base from V and 0 bases from J, the junction contained 3 bases not matched to a gene. The CDR3 has 16 residues. Here the CDR3 reads CARSLRQGSSYNEQFF. The CDR3 coding sequence is TGTGCCAGAAGCTTGAGACAGGGGAGCTCCTACAATGAGCAGTTCTTC.

This chain connects TRBV15 to TRBJ2-2, with a possible D match to TRBD2 (5 bases). V was cut by 10 bases and J by 7 bases, with 16 bases left in between. The CDR3 has 13 amino acids. Germline V CDR1 and CDR2: LNHNV, YYDKDF (reference sequence). The CDR3 protein is CAIYDLGDGELFF. The CDR3 nucleotides read TGTGCCATCTACGACCTCGGGGACGGGGAGCTGTTTTTT.

This rearrangement joins TRBV6-5 to TRBJ2-2; tentative D call: TRBD2 (6 bases). The CDR3 runs to 16 residues. The ends were cut back, 2 bases at V and 4 bases at J, with 14 bases in the middle. Germline V gene lookup returns CDR1 MNHEY and CDR2 SVGAGI. The CDR3 reads CASSYLGGTGTGELFF. DNA of the CDR3: TGTGCCAGCAGTTACCTGGGGGGAACAGGCACCGGGGAGCTGTTTTTT.

This sequence joins TRBV28 and TRBJ1-5; possibly TRBD1 for D (6 bases). The CDR3 is 14 residues long. Germline values: CDR1 MDHEN, CDR2 SYDVKM. Trimming shortened V by 8 bases and J by 6 bases, and 17 bases separated the two germline ends. The CDR3 DNA sequence: TGTGCCAGCGGCTTAACAGGGCCGGGTCAGCCCCAGCATTTT. Its protein is CASGLTGPGQPQHF.

The chain recombines TRBV18 with TRBJ2-5; D is unclear. Germline V gene data show CDR1 as KGHSH and CDR2 as LQKENI. Trimming stripped 0 bases from V and 5 bases from J, with 4 bases between. CDR3 length: 12 amino acids. The CDR3 loop reads CASSPPLETQYF. The CDR3 nucleotides read TGTGCCAGCTCACCACCGTTGGAGACCCAGTACTTC.

There are a few counts of this clone. This CDR3 reads CASSTGTVNSPLHF. The CDR3 DNA reads TGTGCCAGCAGTACTGGGACGGTTAATTCACCCCTCCACTTT. The chain couples TRBV6-5 to TRBJ1-6; tentative D call: TRBD1 (5 bases). The CDR3 extends over 14 amino acids. The germline V gene encodes CDR1 MNHEY and CDR2 SVGAGI. With 5 bases removed from V and 6 bases from J, the gap between germline ends came to 11 bases.